The 28 T cell receptor beta chains below come from one sample, sequenced in a study of monozygotic twins with inflammatory bowel disease. TCRdb processed the 5' RACE reads again and assigns one entry to each CDR3 protein, with no DNA. This sample contains some 440,000 distinct CDR3 sequences. The sequenced material came from blood. The receptor source for this set is a human donor with ulcerative colitis or Crohn's disease, or a healthy co-twin of an affected twin (not recorded which).

The chain has TRBV7-2 and TRBJ1-2; TCRdb designates TRBD1, a call that cannot be tested without DNA. Germline assignment: CDR1 SGHTA and CDR2 FQGNSA. The CDR3 has 12 amino acids. The CDR3 loop is CASLQGNYGYTF.

The chain uses TRBV5-1 and TRBJ2-1. The CDR3 length is 17 residues. Germline assignment: CDR1 SGHRS and CDR2 YFSETQ. CDR3 residues: CASSLTLLASPYNEQFF. The complete variable domain, with remaining parts taken from reference TRBV5-1 and TRBJ2-1, reads KAGVTQTPRYLIKTRGQQVTLSCSPISGHRSVSWYQQTPGQGLQFLFEYFSETQRNKGNFPGRFSGRQFSNSRSEMNVSTLELGDSALYLCASSLTLLASPYNEQFFGPGTRLTVL.

This chain links TRBV12-3 or TRBV12-4 with TRBJ2-5. The CDR3 sequence is 13 residues long. The CDR3: CASSFYGEETQYF.

CDR3 sequence: CASSLKRGQLNTEAFF. The chain carries TRBV2 and TRBJ1-1; the TRBD1 assignment by TCRdb is unverifiable without DNA. The CDR3 consists of 16 residues. Looked up from germline, CDR1 is SNHLY and CDR2 is FYNNEI.

The CDR3 spells CASINKVQMSYEQYF. The V call is TRBV28, the J call TRBJ2-7; TCRdb picks TRBD2, but there is no DNA to check that call. This CDR3 contains 15 residues. The germline V gene encodes CDR1 MDHEN and CDR2 SYDVKM.

The V gene is TRBV5-1, the J gene TRBJ2-7; TCRdb lists TRBD2, though no DNA is available to test this call. Germline loops: CDR1 SGHRS, CDR2 YFSETQ. This CDR3 contains 14 residues. Here the CDR3 reads CASSPESGGYEQYF. Supplemented by reference TRBV5-1 and TRBJ2-7, the full variable domain reads KAGVTQTPRYLIKTRGQQVTLSCSPISGHRSVSWYQQTPGQGLQFLFEYFSETQRNKGNFPGRFSGRQFSNSRSEMNVSTLELGDSALYLCASSPESGGYEQYFGPGTRLTVT.

This sequence joins TRBV30 and TRBJ2-4. This CDR3 contains 18 residues. Germline V gene sequence: CDR1 GTSNPN, CDR2 SVGIG (reference sequence). CDR3 loop: CAWSERSRTDLAKNIQYF.

The chain combines TRBV12-3 or TRBV12-4 with TRBJ2-2; TCRdb calls TRBD1, which cannot be checked without DNA. The CDR3 has 14 amino acids. This CDR3 is CASSQTGQVGELFF.

This chain joins TRBV7-9 and TRBJ1-4; the TCRdb D gene call, TRBD1, has no DNA to confirm it. The length of the CDR3 is 14 residues. From germline, CDR1 is SEHNR and CDR2 FQNEAQ (reference sequence). CDR3 sequence reads: CASSLGRADEKLFF.

The chain combines TRBV7-9 with TRBJ2-7. The CDR3 contains 12 residues. CDR1 is SEHNR, CDR2 FQNEAQ, per germline (reference sequence). This CDR3 reads CASSLMYDEQYF.

CDR3 sequence: CASSYGIGRGSGNIIYF. This sequence joins TRBV6-5 and TRBJ1-3; TCRdb's assignment of TRBD1 cannot be checked, as there is no DNA. Germline lookup yields CDR1 MNHEY and CDR2 SVGAGI. There are 17 residues in the CDR3.

The V call is TRBV2, the J call TRBJ1-2. The CDR3 extends over 12 amino acids. Germline CDR1 and CDR2: SNHLY and FYNNEI. CDR3 amino acids: CASSETANGYTF. Filled out from reference TRBV2 and TRBJ1-2, the complete variable domain reads EPEVTQTPSHQVTQMGQEVILRCVPISNHLYFYWYRQILGQKVEFLVSFYNNEISEKSEIFDDQFSVERPDGSNFTLKIRSTKLEDSAMYFCASSETANGYTFGSGTRLTVV.

The rearrangement joins TRBV29-1 to TRBJ2-2; TCRdb's assignment of TRBD1 cannot be checked, as there is no DNA. CDR3 length: 14 amino acids. Germline values: CDR1 SQVTM, CDR2 ANQGSEA. CDR3 residues: CSAVGTGNTGELFF.

The chain carries TRBV7-2 and TRBJ2-7; the D call of TRBD1 rests on TCRdb alone, since no DNA is present to check it. CDR1 and CDR2 (germline): SGHTA, FQGNSA. CDR3 length: 15 residues. CDR3 sequence reads: CASSIWTGGYYEQYF.

V gene TRBV7-9 combines with J gene TRBJ2-3; TCRdb calls TRBD1, which cannot be checked without DNA. This CDR3 is 13 amino acids long. Germline-derived CDR1 and CDR2 are SEHNR and FQNEAQ (reference sequence). Here the CDR3 reads CASSKGAQDTQYF.

The genes are TRBV20-1 and TRBJ1-4; absent DNA, TCRdb's TRBD1 call cannot be checked. Germline V gene sequence: CDR1 DFQATT, CDR2 SNEGSKA (reference sequence). The CDR3 covers 13 residues. This CDR3 is CSAYRGENEKLFF.

This rearrangement joins TRBV29-1 to TRBJ2-3; no DNA is available, so the TRBD1 call from TCRdb remains unchecked. Germline V gene sequence: CDR1 SQVTM, CDR2 ANQGSEA. This CDR3 contains 13 residues. The CDR3 reads CSVGRGVTDTQYF.

The chain employs TRBV5-1 and TRBJ2-5; TCRdb's D gene call, TRBD1, goes unchecked for lack of DNA. The CDR3 sequence is 16 residues long. Germline values: CDR1 SGHRS, CDR2 YFSETQ. CDR3 region: CASRAEELNVRETQYF.

This chain's CDR3 is CASSIQGQGANVLTF. The chain uses TRBV5-1 and TRBJ2-6; TCRdb's D call, TRBD1, is unchecked because there is no DNA. CDR3 length equals 15 residues. The V gene's germline CDR1 is SGHRS and CDR2 YFSETQ.

The chain uses TRBV5-1 and TRBJ1-1; TCRdb names TRBD1, which stays unverified in the absence of DNA. The CDR3 consists of 15 residues. From germline, CDR1 is SGHRS and CDR2 YFSETQ. The CDR3 protein is CASSLEGQRNTEAFF.

This sequence joins TRBV5-5 and TRBJ1-2; the D gene TCRdb calls, TRBD1, cannot be checked with no DNA. The CDR3 has 15 residues. CDR1 and CDR2 from the germline V gene are SGHKS and YYEKEE (reference sequence). CDR3 sequence reads: CASSYLTGANYGYTF.

The chain carries TRBV3-1 and TRBJ1-6. The CDR3 is made up of 16 amino acids. Germline V lookup: CDR1 LGHDT, CDR2 YNNKEL (reference sequence). CDR3: CASSQDRQGRTSPLHF.

The chain carries TRBV29-1 and TRBJ2-4. This CDR3 is built from 11 residues. CDR1 is SQVTM and CDR2 is ANQGSEA in the germline V gene. This CDR3 is CSVVAKNIQYF.

J is TRBJ2-1 and V is TRBV12-3 or TRBV12-4; with no DNA, the TCRdb D assignment of TRBD2 cannot be verified. There are 15 residues in the CDR3. The CDR3 spells CASTSPGLAYNEQFF.

The CDR3 region is CASSHGQSGYYGYTF. The chain combines TRBV9 with TRBJ1-2; TCRdb picks TRBD1, but there is no DNA to check that call. The CDR3 consists of 15 residues. Germline lookup yields CDR1 SGDLS and CDR2 YYNGEE.

V usage is TRBV27 and J usage is TRBJ2-7; TCRdb indicates TRBD2, and absent DNA this call remains unverified. The CDR3 sequence is 13 residues long. Germline V gene data show CDR1 as MNHEY and CDR2 as SMNVEV (reference sequence). The CDR3: CASSWTAAYEQYF.

The V call is TRBV4-1, the J call TRBJ1-2. The CDR3 sequence is 15 residues long. Germline CDR1 is MGHRA and CDR2 is YSYEKL. The CDR3 region is CASSQVAMVTYGYTF.

This sequence joins TRBV12-3 or TRBV12-4 and TRBJ2-1; the TCRdb call, TRBD2, lacks DNA for checking. The length of the CDR3 is 17 residues. The CDR3 spells CASTRTSGGMPSNEQFF.